What follows are 18 T cell receptor beta chains derived from one specimen sequenced in a study of T-cell reconstitution after alpha-beta-depleted transplantation in children. This sample's TCRbeta library carried unique molecular identifier barcodes. TCRdb processed the PCR reads anew with MiXCR; each CDR3 protein has one entry. The profile shows about 610,000 distinct CDR3 sequences, about 11% of them singletons. Source: PBMCs from the stem cell graft donor, taken from the stem cell graft. Every receptor here comes from a human donor who donated a stem cell graft to a child with acute myeloid leukemia.

The CDR3 sequence is CASSLGAGEGEQFF. The CDR3 bases are TGTGCCAGCAGCTTAGGAGCGGGAGAAGGTGAGCAGTTCTTC. The chain employs TRBV7-6 and TRBJ2-1; the match to TRBD2 covers 8 bases. The CDR3 is 14 residues long. The V gene end was trimmed by 1 base and the J gene end by 9 bases; junction bases not matched to a gene: 5. Germline values: CDR1 SGHVS, CDR2 FNYEAQ.

This clonotype appeared many times. The gene calls are TRBV20-1 and TRBJ2-5; TRBD2 matches at 12 bases. CDR1 DFQATT and CDR2 SNEGSKA come from the germline V gene (reference sequence). This CDR3 is built from 15 residues. Germline trimming cut 4 bases from V and 4 bases from J; bases unmatched to any gene: 7. The CDR3 DNA reads as TGCAGTGCTACCAGGACTAGCGGGATTTCAGAGACCCAGTACTTC. This codes for CSATRTSGISETQYF.

The chain joins TRBV28 to TRBJ2-3; 9 nucleotides line up with TRBD2. The J segment lost 4 bases and the V segment lost 5 bases, leaving 7 bases of the junction unmatched. This CDR3 has 15 residues. CDR1 and CDR2 (germline): MDHEN, SYDVKM. The chain's CDR3 is CASSLAGLGADTQYF. The CDR3 nucleotides are TGTGCCAGCAGTCTAGCGGGACTGGGGGCAGATACGCAGTATTTT.

This clonotype showed up just a few times. The chain combines TRBV19 with TRBJ2-2, with 16 bases fitting TRBD2. CDR1 and CDR2 (germline): LNHDA, SQIVND (reference sequence). V trimming: 6 bases; J trimming: 6 bases; junction bases outside the gene matches: 7. The CDR3 extends over 17 amino acids. CDR3 nucleotide sequence: TGTGCCAGTAGCTGGGGACTAGCGGGAGGGCCGGCCGGGGAGCTGTTTTTT. Protein: CASSWGLAGGPAGELFF.

This clonotype came up a few times. V is TRBV5-1 and J is TRBJ2-7; 12 bases are shared with TRBD2. J gave up 5 bases and V 0 bases, and 6 bases lay outside the gene matches. CDR3 length: 16 amino acids. Germline lookup yields CDR1 SGHRS and CDR2 YFSETQ. The CDR3 reads CASSLGTSGEIHEQYF. The CDR3 nucleotides are TGCGCCAGCAGCTTGGGGACTAGCGGGGAGATCCACGAGCAGTACTTC.

This clonotype was counted a few times. The chain links TRBV28 to TRBJ1-5; 9 bases are shared with TRBD1. J lost 7 bases, V lost 2 bases, and 6 bases had no gene match. CDR1 and CDR2 from the germline V gene are MDHEN and SYDVKM. The CDR3 runs 15 residues. Here the CDR3 reads CASSLGTGFGQPQHF. DNA for the CDR3: TGTGCCAGCAGTTTAGGGACAGGGTTCGGGCAGCCCCAGCATTTT.

V and J are TRBV2 and TRBJ1-2; D is unresolved. This CDR3 spans 15 amino acids. Per germline, CDR1 SNHLY and CDR2 FYNNEI. With 6 bases removed from V and 6 bases from J, the gap between germline ends came to 20 bases. The DNA of the CDR3 is TGTGCCAGCAGCCGAATGAGGACGGATATTGATGGCTACACCTTC. Protein: CASSRMRTDIDGYTF.

This clonotype was counted many times. V gene TRBV20-1 combines with J gene TRBJ2-3; 7 bases align to TRBD2. The CDR3 is 13 amino acids. From germline, CDR1 is DFQATT and CDR2 SNEGSKA (reference sequence). Trimming at V came to 5 bases and at J to 7 bases, leaving 9 bases not matched to a gene. CDR3 residues: CSALNRGENTQYF. CDR3 DNA sequence: TGCAGTGCTTTGAACCGGGGGGAAAATACGCAGTATTTT.

The chain employs TRBV19 and TRBJ2-3; a weak D match, TRBD1 (5 bases). This CDR3 is built from 16 residues. The V end was cut by 3 bases, the J end by 0 bases, with 13 bases between. Germline V CDR1 and CDR2: LNHDA, SQIVND (reference sequence). The CDR3 DNA reads as TGTGCCAGTAGTATTTCGGTGGCAGGGAGCACAGATACGCAGTATTTT. Its protein product is CASSISVAGSTDTQYF. The whole variable domain, remainder taken from reference TRBV19 and TRBJ2-3, is DGGITQSPKYLFRKEGQNVTLSCEQNLNHDAMYWYRQDPGQGLRLIYYSQIVNDFQKGDIAEGYSVSREKKESFPLTVTSAQKNPTAFYLCASSISVAGSTDTQYFGPGTRLTVL.

This clonotype appeared a few times. The chain is built from TRBV28 and TRBJ1-1; 7 bases match TRBD1. Per germline, CDR1 MDHEN and CDR2 SYDVKM. This CDR3 is built from 17 residues. After removal of 4 bases from V and 3 bases from J, the junction contained 14 bases not matched to a gene. CDR3 DNA sequence: TGTGCCAGCAGTTACCGGGACAGAGGATCCCTGGACACTGAAGCTTTCTTT. It specifies CASSYRDRGSLDTEAFF.

This clonotype was seen more than once but under ten times. The chain has TRBV27 and TRBJ2-1; possible D gene TRBD2, 6 bases. CDR1 and CDR2 (germline): MNHEY, SMNVEV (reference sequence). This CDR3 is 16 amino acids long. Trimming took off 4 bases at V and 2 bases at J, with 15 bases between the two ends. The CDR3 DNA sequence: TGTGCCAGCAGTTCAACCCAGCGGGCCCCCTACAATGAGCAGTTCTTC. Translated: CASSSTQRAPYNEQFF.

This chain connects TRBV20-1 to TRBJ1-6; the D gene is possibly TRBD1 (6 bases). Germline CDR1 DFQATT, CDR2 SNEGSKA (reference sequence). The CDR3 is 17 amino acids. The CDR3 here is CCARGIGGQLHNSPLHF. DNA for the CDR3: TGCTGCGCTAGAGGGATAGGGGGGCAATTGCATAATTCACCCCTCCACTTT.

This clonotype came up a few times. The chain links TRBV29-1 to TRBJ2-6, with D unclear. With 7 bases removed from V and 0 bases from J, the gap between germline ends came to 13 bases. Germline-derived CDR1 and CDR2 are SQVTM and ANQGSEA. The CDR3 contains 15 residues. The CDR3 spells CSAIGDYSGANVLTF. The CDR3 DNA follows: TGCAGCGCCATCGGAGATTACTCTGGGGCCAACGTCCTGACTTTC.

This clonotype has ten or more counts. The chain has TRBV20-1 and TRBJ2-1, with 9 bases lining up with TRBD2. Germline CDR1 reads DFQATT; CDR2 reads SNEGSKA (reference sequence). CDR3 size: 19 residues. V lost 0 bases, J lost 6 bases, and 18 bases stayed unmatched. DNA of the CDR3: TGCAGTGCTAGAGATCAGGGGTCGGTGAGCGGGAGGAATCGCAATGAGCAGTTCTTC. Its translation: CSARDQGSVSGRNRNEQFF.

This clonotype was detected ten times or more. This sequence joins TRBV20-1 and TRBJ2-1; 7 positions match TRBD2. Germline CDR1 is DFQATT and CDR2 is SNEGSKA (reference sequence). The CDR3 loop spans 15 amino acids. The V segment lost 0 bases and the J segment 5 bases; nucleotides outside the gene matches: 7. CDR3 amino acids: CSARERASGNNEQFF. The CDR3 nucleotides are TGCAGTGCTAGAGAACGGGCTAGCGGAAACAATGAGCAGTTCTTC.

This clonotype was counted a few times. The V and J genes are TRBV30 and TRBJ1-3; a possible D gene is TRBD1 (6 bases). V lost 0 bases and J 4 bases, leaving 13 bases between the germline ends. This CDR3 comprises 15 residues. CDR1 and CDR2 (germline): GTSNPN, SVGIG (reference sequence). Written as DNA, the CDR3 is TGTGCCTGGAGTGTGGGGCAGGGGATAGGAAACACCATATATTTT. It specifies CAWSVGQGIGNTIYF.

CDR3 DNA sequence: TGTGCCAGCAGTGACTGGGGAAGGGGCACAGATACGCAGTATTTT. Its protein is CASSDWGRGTDTQYF. The rearrangement uses TRBV6-1 and TRBJ2-3; D ambiguous. The CDR3 has 15 amino acids. Germline values: CDR1 MNHNS, CDR2 SASEGT. V lost 3 bases to trimming and J lost 1 base, with 11 bases between them.

The genes are TRBV7-2 and TRBJ1-4, with 7 bases identical to TRBD1. V shed 3 bases and J 8 bases; nucleotides not matched to a gene: 12. This CDR3 spans 16 amino acids. CDR1 is SGHTA, CDR2 FQGNSA, per germline. The CDR3 loop is CASSFNPFGQVEKLFF. CDR3 sequence (DNA): TGTGCCAGCAGCTTTAACCCTTTCGGACAGGTCGAAAAACTGTTTTTT.